Listed below are T cell receptor beta chains from one sample, sequenced in a study of blood T cell repertoires in COVID-19. Profiled with immunoSEQ multiplex PCR; TCRdb holds only in-frame clones, not every one. The sample consists of about 90,000 clones, 91% of them appearing once. Sequenced input: peripheral blood. These receptors all stem from a human donor with active COVID-19. The donor label of this sample is uncertain. Each CDR3 is given with its conserved first and last residue. Fields, in order: clone size, V gene, J gene, D gene, CDR3 protein, CDR3 DNA. A D gene is named only where the DNA matches it firmly. Where a row states a size, it is once, few, many or the class of an expanded clone; other rows omit it.

.	TRBV3-1/TRBV3-2	TRBJ2-1	TRBD1	CASSPTGVPYNEQFF	TGTGCCAGCAGCCCCACAGGGGTCCCCTACAATGAGCAGTTCTTC
.	TRBV3-1/TRBV3-2	TRBJ2-7	TRBD1	CASSLGTGVYEQYF	TGTGCCAGCAGCCTAGGGACAGGGGTATACGAGCAGTACTTC
.	TRBV4-2	TRBJ2-7	.	CASSQGGQWEQYF	TGTGCCAGCAGCCAAGGAGGGCAGTGGGAGCAGTACTTC
.	TRBV6-2/TRBV6-3	TRBJ1-1	.	CASSYESWNTEAFF	TGTGCCAGCAGTTACGAGTCCTGGAACACTGAAGCTTTCTTT
.	TRBV28	TRBJ2-1	TRBD2	CASTHSGTQDYNEQFF	TGTGCCAGCACCCATAGCGGGACTCAAGACTACAATGAGCAGTTCTTC
.	TRBV16	TRBJ2-6	.	CASSQSGLTGPSSGANVLTF	TGTGCCAGCAGCCAATCTGGGTTGACAGGTCCTAGCTCTGGGGCCAACGTCCTGACTTTC
.	TRBV6-5	TRBJ2-7	TRBD1	CASSRSDRGSYEQYF	TGTGCCAGCAGCAGGTCGGACAGGGGCTCCTACGAGCAGTACTTC
.	TRBV5-4	TRBJ2-3	.	CAGGTGTDTQYF	TGTGCCGGGGGGACAGGCACAGATACGCAGTATTTT
.	TRBV7-2	TRBJ1-5	.	CASSALAQFNQPQHF	TGTGCCAGCAGCGCACTAGCCCAGTTCAATCAGCCCCAGCATTTT
.	TRBV19	TRBJ1-1	.	CASSTNLVTGNTEAFF	TGTGCCAGTAGTACCAACCTTGTGACAGGGAACACTGAAGCTTTCTTT
once	TRBV3-1/TRBV3-2	TRBJ1-1	.	CASSPLVVRGDGEAFF	TGTGCCAGCAGCCCCCTCGTAGTGCGGGGCGATGGTGAAGCTTTCTTT
.	TRBV5-1	TRBJ2-2	TRBD2	CASSWGGTGELFF	TGCGCCAGCAGCTGGGGAGGGACCGGGGAGCTGTTTTTT
.	TRBV27	TRBJ2-7	TRBD1	CASSLYGTGTYEQYF	TGTGCCAGCAGTTTATATGGGACAGGGACCTACGAGCAGTACTTC
.	TRBV5-1	TRBJ2-1	TRBD1	CASSTSTGDGEQFF	TGCGCCAGCAGCACCTCGACAGGGGACGGTGAGCAGTTCTTC
.	TRBV6-5	TRBJ2-1	TRBD1	CASSLTGTGFNEQFF	TGTGCCAGCAGCCTAACCGGGACAGGGTTCAATGAGCAGTTCTTC
.	TRBV2	TRBJ1-6	.	CASSEVQAPLHF	TGTGCCAGCAGTGAGGTACAGGCCCCCCTCCACTTT
once	TRBV27	TRBJ2-7	TRBD2	CASSSRIAGGTYEQYF	TGTGCCAGCAGCTCCCGGATAGCGGGGGGGACCTACGAGCAGTACTTC
.	TRBV7-2	TRBJ1-1	.	CASSSATGNTEAFF	TGTGCCAGCAGCTCCGCCACAGGGAACACTGAAGCTTTCTTT
.	TRBV3-1/TRBV3-2	TRBJ2-3	TRBD2	CASSQRLAGGGRTDTQYF	TGTGCCAGCAGCCAAAGACTAGCGGGGGGTGGTCGCACAGATACGCAGTATTTT
.	TRBV2	TRBJ1-2	TRBD1	CASSENRGAGYTF	TGTGCCAGCAGTGAAAACAGGGGGGCCGGCTACACCTTC
.	TRBV4-1	TRBJ1-2	TRBD1	CASSKSRDRGRLNYGYTF	TGCGCCAGCAGTAAATCCCGGGACAGGGGGCGGCTTAACTATGGCTACACCTTC
few	TRBV3-1/TRBV3-2	TRBJ1-2	.	CASSGGVANYGYTF	TGTGCCAGCAGCGGAGGGGTAGCTAACTATGGCTACACCTTC
.	TRBV2	TRBJ1-6	TRBD1	CASRARTGVYNSPLHF	TGTGCCAGCAGAGCCAGGACAGGAGTCTATAATTCACCCCTCCACTTT
once	TRBV7-2	TRBJ2-3	.	CASSFAASTDTQYF	TGTGCCAGCAGCTTTGCGGCAAGCACAGATACGCAGTATTTT
.	TRBV5-1	TRBJ2-1	TRBD1	CASSLFRDSYNEQFF	TGCGCCAGCAGCTTATTCCGGGACAGTTACAATGAGCAGTTCTTC
.	TRBV7-9	TRBJ1-5	.	CASSLAGRDNQPQHF	TGTGCCAGCAGCTTAGCGGGGAGGGACAATCAGCCCCAGCATTTT
.	TRBV4-1	TRBJ2-3	.	CASSQDSGSHTQYF	TGCGCCAGCAGCCAAGATTCAGGGTCCCATACGCAGTATTTT
.	TRBV9	TRBJ2-3	.	CASSAASVGDTQYF	TGTGCCAGCAGCGCGGCTAGCGTAGGAGATACGCAGTATTTT
once	TRBV5-1	TRBJ2-5	TRBD2	CASSLATSGGETQYF	TGCGCCAGCAGCTTGGCTACTAGCGGGGGAGAGACCCAGTACTTC
.	TRBV5-5	TRBJ1-1	.	CASSLDRAPAGEAFF	TGTGCCAGCAGCTTGGACAGGGCCCCAGCCGGGGAAGCTTTCTTT
.	TRBV4-1	TRBJ2-7	TRBD1	CASSPGQGLSYEQYF	TGCGCCAGCAGCCCGGGACAGGGGCTTTCCTACGAGCAGTACTTC
.	TRBV7-3	TRBJ2-3	TRBD2	CASRNSGATDTQYF	TGTGCCAGCAGAAATAGCGGGGCCACAGATACGCAGTATTTT
.	TRBV6-5	TRBJ1-4	.	CASRPTATNEKLFF	TGTGCCAGCAGACCGACAGCAACTAATGAAAAACTGTTTTTT
.	TRBV28	TRBJ2-7	.	CASRPTRPGQTYEQYF	TGTGCCAGCAGACCTACCCGCCCAGGACAGACCTACGAGCAGTACTTC
.	TRBV7-9	TRBJ2-1	.	CASSLGGYEQFF	TGTGCCAGCAGCTTAGGAGGCTATGAGCAGTTCTTC
.	TRBV28	TRBJ1-2	.	CASSQDISYTF	TGTGCCAGCAGTCAAGACATAAGCTACACCTTC
.	TRBV6-2/TRBV6-3	TRBJ2-7	TRBD2	CASSYLRSGGPYEQYF	TGTGCCAGCAGTTACCTTCGGAGCGGGGGACCCTACGAGCAGTACTTC
.	TRBV6-2/TRBV6-3	TRBJ1-1	.	CASSYPGMVARGYTEAFF	TGTGCCAGCAGTTATCCAGGGATGGTTGCCCGTGGGTACACTGAAGCTTTCTTT
.	TRBV11-2	TRBJ2-5	.	CASSLGREETQYF	TGTGCCAGCAGCTTGGGCAGGGAAGAGACCCAGTACTTC
.	TRBV2	TRBJ1-1	.	CASLTRKVNTEAFF	TGTGCCAGCCTCACGCGTAAAGTGAACACTGAAGCTTTCTTT
.	TRBV7-2	TRBJ2-3	TRBD2	CASSVTGTSGTDTQYF	TGTGCCAGCAGCGTCACCGGGACTAGCGGCACAGATACGCAGTATTTT
many	TRBV6-2/TRBV6-3	TRBJ2-2	.	CASSSGRNTGELFF	TGTGCCAGCAGTAGCGGGCGAAACACCGGGGAGCTGTTTTTT
.	TRBV12-5	TRBJ1-5	.	CASGLLQGGNQPQHF	TGTGCTAGTGGTTTGTTACAGGGAGGCAATCAGCCCCAGCATTTT
.	TRBV13	TRBJ2-1	.	CASSPTNYSYNEQFF	TGTGCCAGCAGCCCAACAAATTACTCCTACAATGAGCAGTTCTTC
.	TRBV6-1	TRBJ1-2	.	CASSDQPLRGQGYTF	TGTGCCAGCAGTGACCAACCCCTCAGGGGTCAGGGCTACACCTTC
few	TRBV7-4	TRBJ1-4	.	CASSPRQNLNEKLFF	TGTGCCAGCAGCCCGCGACAGAATCTTAATGAAAAACTGTTTTTT
.	TRBV2	TRBJ2-3	.	CASSLSTDTQYF	TGTGCCAGCAGTCTTAGCACAGATACGCAGTATTTT
.	TRBV6-1	TRBJ1-3	.	CASSEPGHGRGNTIYF	TGTGCCAGCAGTGAACCCGGCCACGGGAGAGGAAACACCATATATTTT
once	TRBV4-3	TRBJ1-1	.	CASSRVPSEAGTEAFF	TGCGCCAGCAGCCGTGTACCTTCTGAGGCGGGGACTGAAGCTTTCTTT
.	TRBV2	TRBJ1-5	TRBD1	CASSDRGNGNQPQHF	TGTGCCAGCAGCGACAGGGGGAATGGCAATCAGCCCCAGCATTTT
.	TRBV9	TRBJ1-2	.	CASSPSGGRGYTF	TGTGCCAGCAGCCCCTCCGGGGGTCGTGGCTACACCTTC
.	TRBV5-1	TRBJ2-5	.	CASSSSVGRETQYF	TGCGCCAGCAGCTCGTCCGTGGGGAGAGAGACCCAGTACTTC
.	TRBV2	TRBJ2-2	.	CASSEVRRGTGELFF	TGTGCCAGCAGTGAAGTCCGAAGAGGGACCGGGGAGCTGTTTTTT
.	TRBV7-6	TRBJ2-7	.	CASSAGVGGGYEQYF	TGTGCCAGCAGCGCCGGGGTAGGGGGTGGCTACGAGCAGTACTTC